This TCR beta chain was observed in a study of cytomegalovirus exposure and HLA in healthy donors. Use of 60 Vbeta and 13 Jbeta primers characterized the PCR. Sequenced by immunoSEQ multiplex PCR; TCRdb stores in-frame clones only, minus some. The table has roughly 130,000 clones, 73% seen once. The germline gives CDR1 SQVTM, CDR2 ANQGSEA. Trimming cost V 8 bases and J 3 bases, with 10 bases left between them. The CDR3 consists of 11 residues. Study-wide findings and caveats: Solely CMV serostatus was available to characterize immune exposure. Presence/absence analyses took donor sequencing depth as roughly uniform.

This clone was found once. The antigen remains unidentified. This TCR derives from a woman in her forties in good health and CMV-seronegative. The J gene is TRBJ1-1, the V gene TRBV29-1; D is unresolved. The material sequenced was PBMCs. The CDR3: CSSREDTEAFF. CDR3 bases: TGCAGCTCTAGGGAGGACACTGAAGCTTTCTTT.